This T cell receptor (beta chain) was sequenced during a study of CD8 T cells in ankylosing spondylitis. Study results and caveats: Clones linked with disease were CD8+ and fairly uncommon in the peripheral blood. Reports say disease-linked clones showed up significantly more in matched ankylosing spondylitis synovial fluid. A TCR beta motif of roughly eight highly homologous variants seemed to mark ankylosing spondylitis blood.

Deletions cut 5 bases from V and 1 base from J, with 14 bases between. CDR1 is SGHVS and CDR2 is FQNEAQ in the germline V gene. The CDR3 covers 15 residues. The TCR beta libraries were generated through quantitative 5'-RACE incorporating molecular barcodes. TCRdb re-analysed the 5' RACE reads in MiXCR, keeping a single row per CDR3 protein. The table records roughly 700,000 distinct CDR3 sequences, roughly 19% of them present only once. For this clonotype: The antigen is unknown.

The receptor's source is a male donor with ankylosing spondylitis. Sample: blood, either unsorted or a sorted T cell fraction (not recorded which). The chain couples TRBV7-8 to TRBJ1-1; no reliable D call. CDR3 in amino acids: CASSLRLIQNTEAFF. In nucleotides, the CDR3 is TGTGCCAGCAGCCTAAGACTGATCCAGAACACTGAAGCTTTCTTT.